This T cell receptor beta chain derives from a study of blood T cells in healthy people across ages. CDR1 and CDR2 (germline): LGHDT, YNNKEL (reference sequence). Trimming removed 1 base from V and 11 bases from J, with 8 bases in between. The CDR3 is 11 amino acids. For the second PCR, which ran for roughly 7 to 11 cycles, a sample-barcoded 5' primer and a J-beta primer mix were used. Each cDNA was tagged by a template-switch adaptor containing 12 random nucleotides. TCRdb analysed the 5' RACE reads with MiXCR anew, one entry per CDR3 protein. Of some 920,000 distinct CDR3 sequences in the sample, around 54% were seen once. Each sample had at least 6 million PBMCs isolated.

The clonotype originates from a woman aged 60-75 years in good health. The rearrangement joins TRBV3-1 to TRBJ2-5, with no clear D. The sample taken for sequencing was blood. The CDR3 DNA follows: TGTGCCAGCAGCCAAGGGACCGGGCAGTACTTC. Translating it yields CASSQGTGQYF.